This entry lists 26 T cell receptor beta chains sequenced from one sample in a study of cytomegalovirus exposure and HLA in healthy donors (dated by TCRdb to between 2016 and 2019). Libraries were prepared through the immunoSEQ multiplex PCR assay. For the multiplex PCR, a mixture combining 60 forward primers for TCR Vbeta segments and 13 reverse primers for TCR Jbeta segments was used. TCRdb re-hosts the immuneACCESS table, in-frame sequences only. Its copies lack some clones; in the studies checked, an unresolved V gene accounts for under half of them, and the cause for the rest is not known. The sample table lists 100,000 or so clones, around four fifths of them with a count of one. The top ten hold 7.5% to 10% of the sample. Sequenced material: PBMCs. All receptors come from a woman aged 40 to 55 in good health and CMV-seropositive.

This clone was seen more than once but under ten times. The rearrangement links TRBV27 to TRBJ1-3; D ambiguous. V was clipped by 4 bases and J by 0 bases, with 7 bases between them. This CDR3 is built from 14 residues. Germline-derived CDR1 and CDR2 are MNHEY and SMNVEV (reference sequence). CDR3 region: CASSSLSSGNTIYF. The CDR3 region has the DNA TGTGCCAGCAGTTCCCTCAGCTCTGGAAACACCATATATTTT.

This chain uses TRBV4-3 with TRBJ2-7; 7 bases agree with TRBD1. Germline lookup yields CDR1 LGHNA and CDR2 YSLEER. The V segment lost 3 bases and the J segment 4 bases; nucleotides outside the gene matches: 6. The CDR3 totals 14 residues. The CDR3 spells CASSHRTGSYEQYF. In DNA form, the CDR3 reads TGCGCCAGCAGCCATCGGACAGGTTCATACGAGCAGTACTTC.

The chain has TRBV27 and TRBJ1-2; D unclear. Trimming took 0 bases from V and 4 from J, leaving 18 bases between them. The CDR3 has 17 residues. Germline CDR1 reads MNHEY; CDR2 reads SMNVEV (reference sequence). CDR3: CASSLSSFGLYLYGYTF. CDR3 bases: TGTGCCAGCAGTTTATCGTCTTTCGGGTTATACCTCTATGGCTACACCTTC.

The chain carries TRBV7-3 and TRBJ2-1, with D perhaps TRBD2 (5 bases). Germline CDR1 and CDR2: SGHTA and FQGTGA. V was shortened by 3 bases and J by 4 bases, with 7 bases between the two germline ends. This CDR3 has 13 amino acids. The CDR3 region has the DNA TGTGCCAGCAGCTTCGGGAAATACAATGAGCAGTTCTTC. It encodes CASSFGKYNEQFF.

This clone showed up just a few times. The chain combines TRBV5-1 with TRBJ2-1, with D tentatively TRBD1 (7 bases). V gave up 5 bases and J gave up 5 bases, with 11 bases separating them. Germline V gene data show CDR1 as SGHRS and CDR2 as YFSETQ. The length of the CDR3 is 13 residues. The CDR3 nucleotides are TGCGCCAGCAGGGCGGGACAGAACAATGAGCAGTTCTTC. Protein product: CASRAGQNNEQFF.

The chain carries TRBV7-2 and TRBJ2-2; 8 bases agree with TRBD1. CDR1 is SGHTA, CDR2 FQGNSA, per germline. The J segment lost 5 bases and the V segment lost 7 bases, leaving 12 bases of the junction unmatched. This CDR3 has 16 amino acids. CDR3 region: CASTHPSGGRTGELFF. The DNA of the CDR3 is TGTGCCAGCACCCACCCGTCAGGGGGCCGGACCGGGGAGCTGTTTTTT.

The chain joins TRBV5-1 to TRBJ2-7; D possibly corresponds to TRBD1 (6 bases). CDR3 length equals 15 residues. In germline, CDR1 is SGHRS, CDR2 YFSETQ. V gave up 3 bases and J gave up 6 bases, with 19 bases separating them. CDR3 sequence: CASSWATAQGSEQYF. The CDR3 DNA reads TGCGCCAGCAGCTGGGCAACCGCCCAGGGGTCCGAGCAGTACTTC.

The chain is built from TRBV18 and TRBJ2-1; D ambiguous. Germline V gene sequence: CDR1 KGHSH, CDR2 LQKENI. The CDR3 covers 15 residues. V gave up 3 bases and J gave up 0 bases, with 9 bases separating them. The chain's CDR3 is CASSPRGASYNEQFF. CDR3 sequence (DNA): TGTGCCAGCTCACCTCGAGGTGCCTCCTACAATGAGCAGTTCTTC.

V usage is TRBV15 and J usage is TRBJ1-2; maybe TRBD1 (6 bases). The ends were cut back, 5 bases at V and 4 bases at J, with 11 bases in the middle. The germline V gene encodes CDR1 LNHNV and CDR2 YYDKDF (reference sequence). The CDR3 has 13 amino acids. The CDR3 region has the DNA TGTGCCACCAGCGTGTCCAGGGGCTATGGCTACACCTTC. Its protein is CATSVSRGYGYTF.

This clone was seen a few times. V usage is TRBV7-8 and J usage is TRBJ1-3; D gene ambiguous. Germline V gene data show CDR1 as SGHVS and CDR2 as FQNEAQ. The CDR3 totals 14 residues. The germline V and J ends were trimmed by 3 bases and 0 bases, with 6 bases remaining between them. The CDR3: CASSFLSSGNTIYF. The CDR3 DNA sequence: TGTGCCAGCAGCTTCTTGTCCTCTGGAAACACCATATATTTT.

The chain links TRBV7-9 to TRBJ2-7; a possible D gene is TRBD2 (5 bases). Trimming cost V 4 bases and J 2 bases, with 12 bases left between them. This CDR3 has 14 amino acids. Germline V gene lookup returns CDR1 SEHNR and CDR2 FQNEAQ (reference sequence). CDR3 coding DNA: TGTGCCAGCAGCTCTCCGGGCGGGCCCTACGAGCAGTACTTC. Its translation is CASSSPGGPYEQYF.

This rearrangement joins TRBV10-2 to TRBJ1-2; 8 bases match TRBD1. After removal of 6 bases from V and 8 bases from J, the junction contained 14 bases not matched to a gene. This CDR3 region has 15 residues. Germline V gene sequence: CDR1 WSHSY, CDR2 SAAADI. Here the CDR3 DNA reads TGCGCCAGCAGAAAAGAGCAGGGGGCGCGGTCAGGCTACACCTTC. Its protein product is CASRKEQGARSGYTF.

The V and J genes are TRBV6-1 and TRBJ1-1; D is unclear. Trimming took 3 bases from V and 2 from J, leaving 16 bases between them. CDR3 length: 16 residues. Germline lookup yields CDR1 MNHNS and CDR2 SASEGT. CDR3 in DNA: TGTGCCAGCAGTGACCCGGTCGCCGTAGATAACACTGAAGCTTTCTTT. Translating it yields CASSDPVAVDNTEAFF.

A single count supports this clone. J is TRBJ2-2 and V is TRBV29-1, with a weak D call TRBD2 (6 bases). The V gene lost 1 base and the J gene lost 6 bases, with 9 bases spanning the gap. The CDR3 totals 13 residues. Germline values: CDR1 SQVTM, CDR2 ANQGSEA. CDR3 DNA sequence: TGCAGCGTTGAAGCGGGGGTGCCCGGGGAGCTGTTTTTT. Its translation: CSVEAGVPGELFF.

CDR3: CASSTEGGSGELFF. For the CDR3, the DNA is TGTGCCAGCAGCACGGAGGGAGGGTCCGGGGAGCTGTTTTTT. The gene calls are TRBV28 and TRBJ2-2; 7 nucleotides align to TRBD2. CDR3 length: 14 amino acids. The J segment lost 6 bases and the V segment lost 6 bases, leaving 7 bases of the junction unmatched. Per germline, CDR1 MDHEN and CDR2 SYDVKM.

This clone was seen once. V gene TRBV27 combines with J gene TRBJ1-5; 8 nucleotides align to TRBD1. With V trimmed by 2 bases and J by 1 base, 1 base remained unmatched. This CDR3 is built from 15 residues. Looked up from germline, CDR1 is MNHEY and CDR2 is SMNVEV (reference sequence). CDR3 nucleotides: TGTGCCAGCAGTTTAGGACAGGGAAGCAATCAGCCCCAGCATTTT. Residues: CASSLGQGSNQPQHF.

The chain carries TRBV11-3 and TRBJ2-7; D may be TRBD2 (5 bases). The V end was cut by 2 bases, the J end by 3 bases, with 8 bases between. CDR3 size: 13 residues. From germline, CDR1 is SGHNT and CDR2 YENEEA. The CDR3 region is CASSLREGYEQYF. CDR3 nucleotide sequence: TGTGCCAGCAGCTTAAGAGAGGGCTACGAGCAGTACTTC.

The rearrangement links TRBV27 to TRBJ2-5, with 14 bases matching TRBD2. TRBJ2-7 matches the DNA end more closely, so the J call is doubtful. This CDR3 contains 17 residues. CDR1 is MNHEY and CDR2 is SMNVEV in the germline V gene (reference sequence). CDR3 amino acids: CASSLRGTSGRSYEQYF. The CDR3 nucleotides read TGTGCCAGCAGTTTACGAGGGACTAGCGGGAGATCCTACGAGCAGTACTTC.

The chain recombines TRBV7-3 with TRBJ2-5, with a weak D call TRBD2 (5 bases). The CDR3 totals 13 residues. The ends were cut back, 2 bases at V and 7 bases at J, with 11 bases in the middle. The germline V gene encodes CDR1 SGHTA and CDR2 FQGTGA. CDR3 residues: CASSLSRGGTQYF. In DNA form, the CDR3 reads TGTGCCAGCAGCTTATCCCGGGGTGGGACCCAGTACTTC.

CDR3 loop: CASSGLAANTGELFF. For the CDR3, the DNA is TGTGCCAGCAGTGGACTGGCAGCGAACACCGGGGAGCTGTTTTTT. V and J are TRBV2 and TRBJ2-2, with D uncertain. The CDR3 runs 15 residues. Germline V gene sequence: CDR1 SNHLY, CDR2 FYNNEI. With 4 bases removed from V and 0 bases from J, the gap between germline ends came to 9 bases.

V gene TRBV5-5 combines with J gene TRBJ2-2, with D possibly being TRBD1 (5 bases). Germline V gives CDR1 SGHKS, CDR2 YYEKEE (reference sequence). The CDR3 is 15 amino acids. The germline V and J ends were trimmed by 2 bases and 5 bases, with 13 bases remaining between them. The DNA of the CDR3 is TGTGCCAGCAGCTTTGGGCAGGGTCTGACCGGGGAGCTGTTTTTT. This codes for CASSFGQGLTGELFF.

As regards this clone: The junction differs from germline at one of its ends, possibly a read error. The CDR3 loop reads CSSTRIGELFF. CDR3 in DNA: TGTTCCAGCACGCGTATCGGGGAGCTGTTTTTT. This chain joins TRBV7-9 and TRBJ2-2; D gene unclear. The CDR3 is made up of 11 amino acids. Germline V gives CDR1 SEHNR, CDR2 FQNEAQ (reference sequence).

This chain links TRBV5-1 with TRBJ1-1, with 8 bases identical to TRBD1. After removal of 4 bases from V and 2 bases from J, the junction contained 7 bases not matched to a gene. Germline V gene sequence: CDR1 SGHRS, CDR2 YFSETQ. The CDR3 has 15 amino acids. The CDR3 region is CASSPGQAFNTEAFF. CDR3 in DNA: TGCGCCAGCAGCCCGGGACAGGCTTTCAACACTGAAGCTTTCTTT.

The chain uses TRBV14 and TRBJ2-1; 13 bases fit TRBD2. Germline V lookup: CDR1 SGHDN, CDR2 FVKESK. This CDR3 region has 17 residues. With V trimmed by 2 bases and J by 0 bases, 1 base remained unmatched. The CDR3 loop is CASSQRTSGSSYNEQFF. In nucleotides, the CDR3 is TGTGCCAGCAGCCAACGGACTAGCGGGAGCTCCTACAATGAGCAGTTCTTC.

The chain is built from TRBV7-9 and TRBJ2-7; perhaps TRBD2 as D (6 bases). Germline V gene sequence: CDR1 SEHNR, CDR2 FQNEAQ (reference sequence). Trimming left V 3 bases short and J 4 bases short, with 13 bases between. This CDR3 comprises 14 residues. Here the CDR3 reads CASSFGSGAYEQYF. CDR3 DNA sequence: TGTGCCAGCAGCTTCGGGTCGGGAGCGTACGAGCAGTACTTC.

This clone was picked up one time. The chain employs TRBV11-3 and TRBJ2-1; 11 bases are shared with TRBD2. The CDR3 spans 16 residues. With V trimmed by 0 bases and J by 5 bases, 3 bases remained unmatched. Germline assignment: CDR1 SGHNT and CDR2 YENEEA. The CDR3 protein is CASSLDELAGDNEQFF. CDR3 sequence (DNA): TGTGCCAGCAGCTTAGATGAACTAGCGGGGGACAATGAGCAGTTCTTC.